The TCR beta chain described here comes from a study of blood T cell repertoires in COVID-19. In the study overall: Researchers got acute and convalescent COVID-19 samples from the United States, Italy and Spain. Nucleic acid was either cDNA or gDNA, and it came from T cells, B-cell-depleted T cells, or PBMCs.

Original data processing: Estimation of nucleated cell counts relied on the amplification of reference gene primers. TCRdb keeps only in-frame clones here, not all; method: immunoSEQ multiplex PCR. That table supplies the V and J calls and clone size; D and trimming were determined from the DNA. The top ten hold approximately 4.9% of the sample, which has about 58,000 clones, over 70% seen once. From germline, CDR1 is SGHDN and CDR2 FVKESK. Between the trimmed V and J ends, which lost 4 bases and 0 bases, there was a span of 15 bases. The CDR3 sequence is 17 residues long. Specimen: peripheral blood. The V gene is TRBV14, the J gene TRBJ1-4; D remains unclear. The TCR comes from a human donor in a cohort sampled during active COVID-19. The CDR3 region is CASSPSPKEATNEKLFF. The DNA of the CDR3 is TGTGCCAGCAGCCCTAGCCCCAAAGAGGCAACTAATGAAAAACTGTTTTTT. The full variable domain, its missing parts supplied by reference TRBV14 and TRBJ1-4, is EAGVTQFPSHSVIEKGQTVTLRCDPISGHDNLYWYRRVMGKEIKFLLHFVKESKQDESGMPNNRFLAERTGGTYSTLKVQPAELEDSGVYFCASSPSPKEATNEKLFFGSGTQLSVL.